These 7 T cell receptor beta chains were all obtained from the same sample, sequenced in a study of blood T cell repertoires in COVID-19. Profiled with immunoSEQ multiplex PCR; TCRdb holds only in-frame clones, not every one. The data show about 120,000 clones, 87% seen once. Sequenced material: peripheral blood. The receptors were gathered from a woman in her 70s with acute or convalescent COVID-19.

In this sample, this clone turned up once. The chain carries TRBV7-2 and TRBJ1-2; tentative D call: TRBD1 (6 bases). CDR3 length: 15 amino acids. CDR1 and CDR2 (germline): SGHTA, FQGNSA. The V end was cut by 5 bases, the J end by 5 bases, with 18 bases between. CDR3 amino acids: CASSALGGLGYGYTF. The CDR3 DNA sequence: TGTGCCAGCAGCGCCCTCGGGGGGCTTGGGTATGGCTACACCTTC.

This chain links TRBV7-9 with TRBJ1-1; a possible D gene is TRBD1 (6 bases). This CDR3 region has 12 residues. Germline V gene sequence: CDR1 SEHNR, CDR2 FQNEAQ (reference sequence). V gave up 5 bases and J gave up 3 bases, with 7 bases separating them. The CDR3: CASSQGHTEAFF. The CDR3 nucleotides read TGTGCCAGCAGCCAGGGGCACACTGAAGCTTTCTTT.

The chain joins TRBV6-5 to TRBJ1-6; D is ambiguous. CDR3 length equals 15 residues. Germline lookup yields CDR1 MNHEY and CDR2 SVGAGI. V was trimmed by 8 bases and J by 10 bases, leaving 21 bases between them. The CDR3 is CASQSVRTTWSPLHF. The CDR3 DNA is TGTGCCAGCCAGAGCGTGAGAACAACTTGGTCACCCCTCCACTTT.

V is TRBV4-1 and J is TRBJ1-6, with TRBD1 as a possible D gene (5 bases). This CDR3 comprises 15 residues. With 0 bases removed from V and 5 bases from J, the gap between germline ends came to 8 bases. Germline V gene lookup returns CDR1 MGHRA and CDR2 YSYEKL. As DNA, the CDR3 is TGCGCCAGCAGCCAAGACAGGGTTAATAATTCACCCCTCCACTTT. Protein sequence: CASSQDRVNNSPLHF.

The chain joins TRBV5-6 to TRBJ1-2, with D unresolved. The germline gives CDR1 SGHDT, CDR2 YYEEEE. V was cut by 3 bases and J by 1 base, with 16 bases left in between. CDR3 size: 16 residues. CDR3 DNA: TGTGCCAGCAGCTCCGCCGGCAGAGGGATTAACTATGGCTACACCTTC. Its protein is CASSSAGRGINYGYTF. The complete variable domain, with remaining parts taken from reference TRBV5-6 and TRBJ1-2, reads DAGVTQSPTHLIKTRGQQVTLRCSPKSGHDTVSWYQQALGQGPQFIFQYYEEEERQRGNFPDRFSGHQFPNYSSELNVNALLLGDSALYLCASSSAGRGINYGYTFGSGTRLTVV.

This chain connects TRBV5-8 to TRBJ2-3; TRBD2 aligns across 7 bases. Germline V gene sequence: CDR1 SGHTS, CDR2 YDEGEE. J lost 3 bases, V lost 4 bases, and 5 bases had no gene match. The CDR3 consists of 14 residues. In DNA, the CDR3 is TGTGCCAGCAGCGGGGGGGGTTGGACAGATACGCAGTATTTT. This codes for CASSGGGWTDTQYF. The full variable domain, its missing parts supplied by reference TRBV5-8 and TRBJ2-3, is EAGVTQSPTHLIKTRGQQATLRCSPISGHTSVYWYQQALGLGLQFLLWYDEGEERNRGNFPPRFSGRQFPNYSSELNVNALELEDSALYLCASSGGGWTDTQYFGPGTRLTVL.

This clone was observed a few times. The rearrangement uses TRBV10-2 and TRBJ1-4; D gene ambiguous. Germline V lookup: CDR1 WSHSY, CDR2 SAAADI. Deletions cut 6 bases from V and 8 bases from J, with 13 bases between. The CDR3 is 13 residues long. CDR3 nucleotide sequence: TGCGCCAGCAGGAGAGGCCCGGGGGAAAAACTGTTTTTT. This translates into CASRRGPGEKLFF.